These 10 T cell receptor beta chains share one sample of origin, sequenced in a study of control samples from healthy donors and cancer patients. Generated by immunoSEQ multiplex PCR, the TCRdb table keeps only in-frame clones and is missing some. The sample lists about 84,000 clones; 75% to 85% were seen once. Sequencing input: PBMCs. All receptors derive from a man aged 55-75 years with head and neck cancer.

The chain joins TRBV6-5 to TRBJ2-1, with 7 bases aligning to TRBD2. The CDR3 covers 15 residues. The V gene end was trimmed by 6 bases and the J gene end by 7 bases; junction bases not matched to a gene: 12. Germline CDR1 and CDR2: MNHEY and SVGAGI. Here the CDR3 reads CASRAGGGVTNEQFF. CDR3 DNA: TGTGCCAGCAGGGCTGGGGGGGGAGTTACGAATGAGCAGTTCTTC.

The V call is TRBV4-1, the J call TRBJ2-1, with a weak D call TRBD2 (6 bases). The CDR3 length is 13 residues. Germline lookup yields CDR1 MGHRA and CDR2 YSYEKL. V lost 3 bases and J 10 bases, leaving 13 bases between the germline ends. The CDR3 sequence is CASSQEGVLEQFF. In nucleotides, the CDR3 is TGCGCCAGCAGCCAGGAGGGCGTTTTGGAGCAGTTCTTC.

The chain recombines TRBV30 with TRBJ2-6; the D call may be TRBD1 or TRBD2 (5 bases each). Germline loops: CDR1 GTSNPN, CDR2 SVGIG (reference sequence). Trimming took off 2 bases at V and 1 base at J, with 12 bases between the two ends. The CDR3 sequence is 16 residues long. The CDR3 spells CAWSRGRLSGANVLTF. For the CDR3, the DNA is TGTGCCTGGAGTAGGGGACGCCTATCTGGGGCCAACGTCCTGACTTTC.

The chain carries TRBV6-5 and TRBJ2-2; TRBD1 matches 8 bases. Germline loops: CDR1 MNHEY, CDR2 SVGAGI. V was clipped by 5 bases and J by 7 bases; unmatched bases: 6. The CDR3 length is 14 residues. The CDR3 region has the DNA TGTGCCAGCAGTCGCGACAGGGGAATCGGGGAGCTGTTTTTT. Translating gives CASSRDRGIGELFF.

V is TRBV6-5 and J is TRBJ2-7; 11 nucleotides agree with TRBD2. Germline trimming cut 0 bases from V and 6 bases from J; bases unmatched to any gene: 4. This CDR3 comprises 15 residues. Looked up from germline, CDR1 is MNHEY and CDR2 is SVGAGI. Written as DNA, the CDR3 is TGTGCCAGCAGTTACTCCATAGCGGGAGGGGGCGAGCAGTACTTC. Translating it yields CASSYSIAGGGEQYF.

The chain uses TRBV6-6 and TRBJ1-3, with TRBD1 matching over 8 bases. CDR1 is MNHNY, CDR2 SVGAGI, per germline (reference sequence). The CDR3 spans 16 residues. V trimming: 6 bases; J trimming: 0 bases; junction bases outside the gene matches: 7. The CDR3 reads CASRPRTGGSGNTIYF. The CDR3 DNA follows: TGTGCCAGCAGGCCACGAACAGGGGGCTCTGGAAACACCATATATTTT.

The CDR3: CASSPPATQGPLHF. Written as DNA, the CDR3 is TGTGCCAGCTCACCACCGGCGACTCAAGGGCCCCTCCACTTT. V and J are TRBV18 and TRBJ1-6; D ambiguous. From germline, CDR1 is KGHSH and CDR2 LQKENI. The CDR3 is 14 amino acids. V lost 0 bases and J 13 bases, leaving 13 bases between the germline ends.

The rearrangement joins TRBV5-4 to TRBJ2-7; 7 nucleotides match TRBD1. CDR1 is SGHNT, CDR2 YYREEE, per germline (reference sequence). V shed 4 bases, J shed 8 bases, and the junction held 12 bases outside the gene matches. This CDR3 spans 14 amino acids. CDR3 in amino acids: CASSQGQTVSQQYF. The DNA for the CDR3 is TGTGCCAGCAGCCAGGGACAGACCGTTAGTCAGCAGTACTTC.

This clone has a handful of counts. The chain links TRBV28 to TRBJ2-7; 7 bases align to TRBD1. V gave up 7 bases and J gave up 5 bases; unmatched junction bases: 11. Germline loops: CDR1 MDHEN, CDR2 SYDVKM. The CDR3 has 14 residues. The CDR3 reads CASIATYGTDEQYF. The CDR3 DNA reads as TGTGCCAGCATCGCTACTTACGGGACAGACGAGCAGTACTTC.

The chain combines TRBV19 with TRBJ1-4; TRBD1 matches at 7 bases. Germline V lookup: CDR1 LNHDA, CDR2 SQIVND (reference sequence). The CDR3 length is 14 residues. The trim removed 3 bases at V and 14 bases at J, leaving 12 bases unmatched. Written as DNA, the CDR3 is TGTGCCAGTAGTATGAGGTGGGAGGGGGCCGAGCTGTTTTTT. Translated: CASSMRWEGAELFF.